The TCR beta chain described here comes from a study of blood T cell repertoires in COVID-19. Across the study: From T cells, B-cell-depleted T cells, or PBMCs came the material, which was cDNA or gDNA.

Donors in Cohort 3 who had recovered were those with two negative PCRs, healthcare professional clearance, or resolution of their symptoms. V lost 4 bases and J 5 bases, leaving 14 bases between the germline ends. This CDR3 is 14 amino acids long. Per the study methods: The authors estimated nucleated cell counts from reference gene primer amplification. Assay used: immunoSEQ multiplex PCR; TCRdb lists only in-frame clones, some missing. Clone size and the V and J calls come from that table; the DNA yielded D and trimming. The sample yields over 300,000 clones, approximately 89% seen once. J is TRBJ1-2 and V is TRBV23-1; D gene unclear. TRBV23-1 is known as an ORF, though its function is uncertain. The receptor comes from a woman in her 40s who had recovered from COVID-19. The sequencing input was PBMCs or T cells enriched from blood (not recorded which). The chain's CDR3 is CASSRIPWAYGYTF. DNA for the CDR3: TGCGCCAGCAGTCGAATCCCCTGGGCTTATGGCTACACCTTC.